This TCR beta chain was identified in a study of human T cells and chemical hapten exposure. Study context: Enrolled patients were predominantly female and had alopecia areata, totalis or universalis.

This clonotype appeared many times. Its antigen is undetermined. The length of the CDR3 is 13 residues. Trimming cost V 3 bases and J 6 bases, with 12 bases left between them. Indicated time point: pre-sensitization, week 0. Regarding treatment: therapeutic diphenylcyclopropenone sensitization with weekly scalp DPC. Study outcomes and limitations: It was expanded TCRs that formed significantly more large CDR3 similarity clusters than controls did. The immune response of these alopecia patients might not match healthy individuals'.

Separate cDNA molecules received unique molecular identifiers, which the library attached to them. TCRdb analysed the RACE reads with MiXCR anew, one entry per CDR3 protein. The repertoire holds some 250,000 distinct CDR3 sequences, with 7.5% to 8% as singletons. Material: whole blood, obtained in connection with sensitization to the hapten diphenylcyclopropenone (DPC). This receptor was identified in a man aged 18 to 35 with alopecia areata. Some clones in this sample may be carry-over from other donors' samples. This chain connects TRBV12-3 or TRBV12-4 to TRBJ2-7, with a tentative D call TRBD2 (5 bases). The CDR3 DNA reads TGTGCCAGCAGTTTTACGTCCCGGGGCGAGCAGTACGTC. Protein product: CASSFTSRGEQYV.